Listed here is a single T cell receptor beta chain. This clonotype was seen many times. It has no known antigen specificity. The sample holds no much larger clone one base away, and base qualities are not on file. This sample stems from a study of CD8+CD57+ T cells in acquired aplastic anemia (dated by TCRdb to 2016 to 2018). General notes on the study: DNA extracted from sorted CD4+ and CD8+ cells had a mean of around 3 ug, with a range of roughly 0.17 to 30 ug. CD8+CD57+ expansion was defined as a frequency above the mean frequency observed in healthy subjects. Broad study findings and their caveats: Although 25 to 30 CD8+ CDR3 sequences were shared by patients and controls, these sequences appeared highly expressed in patients and within the immunodominant clones of patients. CD8+ Simpson's diversity did not differ significantly between patients and healthy controls (P=0.060).

A distance of 13 bases separates the germline ends of V and J, which lose 4 bases and 1 base respectively. CDR1 and CDR2 are read off the germline V gene as MGHRA and YSYEKL. The CDR3 sequence holds 15 residues, the cysteine and phenylalanine included. Only CDR3 DNA is held: 45 bases, read in frame from base 1. Expansion of CD8+CD57+ cells had been shown by flow cytometry in the patients chosen for sequencing. Severe acquired aplastic anemia was diagnosed in all patients according to International Study of Aplastic Anemia and Agranulocytosis and Camitta criteria. Patients had received no therapy at the time of blood sampling. In this study, sorted CD4+ and CD8+ T cells from the blood of healthy subjects and of severe aplastic anemia patients had their TCR repertoires deep-sequenced. In the USA, patient enrollment took place under clinicaltrials.gov protocols 00001620, 01623167, 00001397, 00071045, 00081523 and 00961064. Ficoll-Paque density gradient centrifugation was used to isolate peripheral blood mononuclear cells. CD4+ and CD8+ T cells were sorted by FACS or magnetic beads before DNA extraction.

Genomic DNA served as template for TCR beta VDJ combination and CDR3 sequence profiling. An Illumina HiSeq 2000 was used for TCR repertoire sequencing. The authors' pipeline ran thus. Repertoire assessment relied on Simpson's diversity index, CDR3 size and DJ length profiles, and TRBV/TRBJ rearrangement plots. The most abundant DNA sequence in the deep sequencing data was taken as the immunodominant clone. CDR3 amino acid sequences were screened for sharing across subjects and compared with published repertoires and the VDJdb database. Clones were called with MiXCR by TCRdb after fastp trimmed the public reads at Q25, and only in-frame beta chains were retained. Rows with a matching CDR3 protein are joined into one entry that keeps the most common DNA and genes. TCRdb's processing, not the study's, gives the V and J calls here. In this sample the table shows over 250,000 distinct CDR3 sequences, about 50% of which occur a single time. Approximately 1.3% of the sample is in the top ten clones.

The chain joins TRBV4-1 to TRBJ1-1; the D segment cannot be called with confidence. The clonotype originates from a human donor with aplastic anemia. Material for sequencing was sorted CD4+, CD8+, or CD8+CD57+ T cells (not recorded which) from PBMCs. The DNA is as follows: TGCGCCAGCAGCCCATCCTTAGTTGCGAACACTGAAGCTTTCTTT. This is translated as CASSPSLVANTEAFF.